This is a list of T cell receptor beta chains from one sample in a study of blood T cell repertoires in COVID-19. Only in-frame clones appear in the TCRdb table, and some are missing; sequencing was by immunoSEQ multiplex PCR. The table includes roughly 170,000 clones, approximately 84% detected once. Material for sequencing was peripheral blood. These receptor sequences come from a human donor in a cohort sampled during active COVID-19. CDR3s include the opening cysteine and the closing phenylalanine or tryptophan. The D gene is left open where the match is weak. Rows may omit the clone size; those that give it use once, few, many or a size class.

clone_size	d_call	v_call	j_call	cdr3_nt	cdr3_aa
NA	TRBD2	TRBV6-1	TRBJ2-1	TGTGCCAGCAGTGAAATGAATAGCGGGGGGGCCGGTTGGATCTTC	CASSEMNSGGAGWIF
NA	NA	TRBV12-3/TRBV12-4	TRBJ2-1	TGTGCCAGCAGTTTATCCCCGAATGAGCAGTTCTTC	CASSLSPNEQFF
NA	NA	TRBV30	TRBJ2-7	TGTGCCTGGAGTGTGAGGAGGGAATCCTACGAGCAGTACTTC	CAWSVRRESYEQYF
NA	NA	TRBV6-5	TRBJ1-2	TGTGCCAGCAGTTACGGGGAGGGCTCGGAAGGCTACACCTTC	CASSYGEGSEGYTF
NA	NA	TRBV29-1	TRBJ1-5	TGCAGCGTTGTGTGGGCAGGTGGGAATCAGCCCCAGCATTTT	CSVVWAGGNQPQHF
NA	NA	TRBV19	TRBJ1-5	TGTGCCAGTAGGGTCAGGGATTATAGCAATCAGCCCCAGCATTTT	CASRVRDYSNQPQHF
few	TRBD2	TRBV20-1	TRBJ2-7	TGCAGTGCTAGTGGGCTAGCGGGGAGCAAGCAGTACTTC	CSASGLAGSKQYF
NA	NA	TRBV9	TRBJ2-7	TGTGCCAGCAGCGAATCAGGGGAAAGCTACGAGCAGTACTTC	CASSESGESYEQYF
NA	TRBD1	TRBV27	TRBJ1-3	TGTGCCAGCAGGATAACAGGGGGAATTGGAAACACCATATATTTT	CASRITGGIGNTIYF
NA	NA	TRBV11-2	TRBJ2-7	TGTGCCAGCAGCGCCGTTGACAGGATCGTGAACGAGCAGTACTTC	CASSAVDRIVNEQYF
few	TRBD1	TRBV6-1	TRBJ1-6	TGTGCCAGCAGTGAAGTTGGCAGGGGGAATTCACCCCTCCACTTT	CASSEVGRGNSPLHF
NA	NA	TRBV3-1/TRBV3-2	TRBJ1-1	TGTGCCGCGGGAACAGGGAACACTGAAGCTTTCTTT	CAAGTGNTEAFF
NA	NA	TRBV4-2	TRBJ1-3	TGTGCCAGCAGCCAAGATGCAGGCAACTCTGGAAACACCATATATTTT	CASSQDAGNSGNTIYF
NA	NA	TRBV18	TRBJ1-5	TGTGCCAGCTCACTACAGGGAGGGGGCAATCAGCCCCAGCATTTT	CASSLQGGGNQPQHF
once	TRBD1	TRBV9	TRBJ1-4	TGTGCCAGCAGCGTTGGACAGGGCAGACGTGAAAAACTGTTTTTT	CASSVGQGRREKLFF
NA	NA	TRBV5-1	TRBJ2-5	TGCGCCAGCAACCCGGACAGCCCAGAAGAGACCCAGTACTTC	CASNPDSPEETQYF
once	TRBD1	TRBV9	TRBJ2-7	TGTGCCAGCAGCGCTGACAGGGTAGGGAGCTACGAGCAGTACTTC	CASSADRVGSYEQYF
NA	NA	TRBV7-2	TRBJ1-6	TGTGCCAGCAGCGCAGGGTTGGTAAATTCACCCCTCCACTTT	CASSAGLVNSPLHF
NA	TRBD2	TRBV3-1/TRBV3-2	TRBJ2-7	TGTGCCAGCAGCCGGGATTACCTGAGACTAGCGGGGGGGACGTACGAGCAGTACTTC	CASSRDYLRLAGGTYEQYF
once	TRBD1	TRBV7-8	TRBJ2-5	TGTGCCAGCGCGGGTGGACGATTAGCGACAGGGGGCAAAGAGACCCAGTACTTC	CASAGGRLATGGKETQYF